Each of the 9 T cell receptor beta chains below was sequenced from the same sample in a study of blood T cell repertoires in COVID-19. Produced via immunoSEQ multiplex PCR; TCRdb's table is partial and in-frame only. The sample consists of around 130,000 clones, 82% of them appearing once. The sample was peripheral blood. The receptors shown here come from a human donor in a cohort sampled during active COVID-19.

The V and J genes are TRBV5-1 and TRBJ2-3, with TRBD1 matching 9 bases. The CDR3 is 16 residues long. Germline V gene sequence: CDR1 SGHRS, CDR2 YFSETQ. Trimming took 3 bases from V and 0 from J; bases not matched to a gene: 5. The CDR3 here is CASSSWGQGSTDTQYF. Written as DNA, the CDR3 is TGCGCCAGCAGCTCCTGGGGACAGGGCAGCACAGATACGCAGTATTTT.

This clone was observed a few times. CDR3 amino acids: CASSGQGAGGGNEQFF. In nucleotides, the CDR3 is TGTGCCAGCAGCGGCCAGGGAGCCGGGGGTGGCAATGAGCAGTTCTTC. J is TRBJ2-1 and V is TRBV7-2, with D possibly being TRBD2 (6 bases). The length of the CDR3 is 16 residues. Germline loops: CDR1 SGHTA, CDR2 FQGNSA. Trimming took 5 bases from V and 6 from J, leaving 20 bases between them.

The rearrangement joins TRBV6-5 to TRBJ1-6; D perhaps matches TRBD1 (5 bases). The CDR3 sequence is 15 residues long. Germline CDR1 reads MNHEY; CDR2 reads SVGAGI. V lost 5 bases and J 10 bases, leaving 18 bases between the germline ends. For the CDR3, the DNA is TGTGCCAGCAGTCCTGGGACTTCTCGAGGCTCACCCCTCCACTTT. Its protein product is CASSPGTSRGSPLHF.

The chain has TRBV7-9 and TRBJ1-1; D possibly corresponds to TRBD1 (6 bases). The CDR3 has 14 residues. Germline values: CDR1 SEHNR, CDR2 FQNEAQ (reference sequence). V shed 5 bases and J shed 7 bases, with 17 bases lying between them. CDR3 bases: TGTGCCAGCAGCACCTTGACAGGAACCTATGAAGCTTTCTTT. Amino acids: CASSTLTGTYEAFF.

The J gene is TRBJ2-3, the V gene TRBV9, with D possibly matching TRBD1 (5 bases). This CDR3 has 14 residues. The germline V gene has CDR1 SGDLS and CDR2 YYNGEE. V gave up 4 bases and J gave up 2 bases, with 11 bases separating them. DNA of the CDR3: TGTGCCAGCAGCACCACAGGAGACACAGATACGCAGTATTTT. Translation: CASSTTGDTDTQYF.

V gene TRBV24-1 combines with J gene TRBJ2-3, with TRBD2 as a possible D gene (5 bases). This CDR3 has 13 amino acids. V was trimmed by 6 bases and J by 3 bases, leaving 9 bases between them. Germline CDR1 reads KGHDR; CDR2 reads SFDVKD. Written as DNA, the CDR3 is TGTGCCACCAGTCGGGGTAGGACAGATACGCAGTATTTT. Residues: CATSRGRTDTQYF.

CDR3 residues: CASSLTGVPQETQYF. The CDR3 DNA sequence: TGTGCCAGCAGCTTGACAGGGGTCCCACAAGAGACCCAGTACTTC. V gene TRBV7-9 combines with J gene TRBJ2-5; 8 bases line up with TRBD1. Germline CDR1 SEHNR, CDR2 FQNEAQ (reference sequence). The CDR3 covers 15 residues. V trimming: 3 bases; J trimming: 2 bases; junction bases outside the gene matches: 5. Full variable domain (missing parts from reference TRBV7-9 and TRBJ2-5): DTGVSQNPRHKITKRGQNVTFRCDPISEHNRLYWYRQTLGQGPEFLTYFQNEAQLEKSRLLSDRFSAERPKGSFSTLEIQRTEQGDSAMYLCASSLTGVPQETQYFGPGTRLLVL.

This chain uses TRBV7-8 with TRBJ1-5; D uncertain. The germline V and J ends were trimmed by 5 bases and 6 bases, with 20 bases remaining between them. The germline V gene encodes CDR1 SGHVS and CDR2 FQNEAQ. The CDR3 sequence is 16 residues long. The CDR3 region has the DNA TGTGCCAGCAGCCCCCATGGGTCAGACCGGGGTCAGCCCCAGCATTTT. Translating it yields CASSPHGSDRGQPQHF.

This chain uses TRBV27 with TRBJ2-3; weak D call: TRBD1 (6 bases). V lost 3 bases and J lost 8, with 18 bases in between. The germline V gene has CDR1 MNHEY and CDR2 SMNVEV (reference sequence). The CDR3 runs 15 residues. The CDR3 here is CASSLRTGGVVTQYF. DNA for the CDR3: TGTGCCAGCAGTTTGAGGACTGGGGGCGTAGTTACGCAGTATTTT.